These 16 T cell receptor beta chains were sequenced from one sample in a study of T cells and Merkel cell carcinoma outcomes. Generated by immunoSEQ multiplex PCR, the TCRdb table keeps only in-frame clones and is missing some. The table has about 6,500 clones, about 90% seen once. Sample: tumor tissue from Merkel cell carcinoma. The receptors were sampled from a human donor with Merkel cell carcinoma.

This clone was seen a single time. This rearrangement joins TRBV5-8 to TRBJ1-2; D might be TRBD1 (6 bases). V was trimmed by 4 bases and J by 5 bases, leaving 18 bases between them. There are 15 residues in the CDR3. Germline assignment: CDR1 SGHTS and CDR2 YDEGEE. The CDR3 reads CASSQGQPQIYGYTF. DNA of the CDR3: TGTGCCAGCAGCCAAGGACAGCCCCAGATATATGGCTACACCTTC.

V and J are TRBV6-5 and TRBJ1-3, with D unresolved. Trimming left V 0 bases short and J 0 bases short, with 3 bases between. This CDR3 is 14 amino acids long. Germline CDR1 is MNHEY and CDR2 is SVGAGI. The CDR3 nucleotides read TGTGCCAGCAGTTACTCCCGCTCTGGAAACACCATATATTTT. Translation gives CASSYSRSGNTIYF.

In DNA form, the CDR3 reads TGCAGCGTTGCGCCGATCACAGATACGCAGTATTTT. Translating gives CSVAPITDTQYF. The V and J genes are TRBV29-1 and TRBJ2-3, with D unresolved. Trimming took off 4 bases at V and 2 bases at J, with 7 bases between the two ends. The length of the CDR3 is 12 residues. Looked up from germline, CDR1 is SQVTM and CDR2 is ANQGSEA.

The chain combines TRBV4-1 with TRBJ1-2, with D possibly TRBD1 on 6 matching bases. This CDR3 is built from 12 residues. V was clipped by 8 bases and J by 4 bases, with 11 bases between them. In germline, CDR1 is MGHRA, CDR2 YSYEKL. The CDR3 loop is CASGGTSYGYTF. CDR3 nucleotide sequence: TGCGCCAGCGGCGGGACAAGCTATGGCTACACCTTC.

This chain links TRBV5-1 with TRBJ2-1; D is uncertain. V was clipped by 2 bases and J by 7 bases, with 4 bases between them. Germline V gene sequence: CDR1 SGHRS, CDR2 YFSETQ. The CDR3 contains 11 residues. The DNA for the CDR3 is TGCGCCAGCAGCTTCTTAAATGAGCAGTTCTTC. It is translated as CASSFLNEQFF.

The chain combines TRBV6-4 with TRBJ2-3, with 8 bases matching TRBD2. Germline V gene lookup returns CDR1 MRHNA and CDR2 SNTAGT. V shed 5 bases and J 0 bases; nucleotides not matched to a gene: 4. CDR3 length: 15 amino acids. The CDR3 DNA reads TGTGCCAGCAGTTTCAGCGGGGGTAGCACAGATACGCAGTATTTT. Translating gives CASSFSGGSTDTQYF.

This chain joins TRBV5-4 and TRBJ1-2; D ambiguous. CDR3 length: 13 amino acids. Germline CDR1 reads SGHNT; CDR2 reads YYREEE (reference sequence). The V gene lost 0 bases and the J gene lost 1 base, with 4 bases spanning the gap. The CDR3 spells CASSLGSNYGYTF. CDR3 DNA: TGTGCCAGCAGCTTGGGCAGTAACTATGGCTACACCTTC.

This sequence joins TRBV10-3 and TRBJ1-1; TRBD1 aligns across 10 bases. The CDR3 covers 17 residues. Germline-derived CDR1 and CDR2 are ENHRY and SYGVKD. J gave up 1 base and V 6 bases, and 11 bases lay outside the gene matches. The CDR3 bases are TGTGCCATCAGCGGACAGGGGGGAATTTCGGGGAACACTGAAGCTTTCTTT. As protein: CAISGQGGISGNTEAFF.

This chain connects TRBV19 to TRBJ1-6; no clear D gene. Trimming removed 5 bases at V and 9 bases at J, with 17 bases between. CDR1 is LNHDA, CDR2 SQIVND, per germline (reference sequence). This CDR3 comprises 15 residues. The CDR3 is CASSVQILDGSPLHF. CDR3 in DNA: TGTGCCAGTAGTGTCCAGATCCTAGACGGTTCACCCCTCCACTTT. The full variable domain, completed using reference TRBV19 and TRBJ1-6, is DGGITQSPKYLFRKEGQNVTLSCEQNLNHDAMYWYRQDPGQGLRLIYYSQIVNDFQKGDIAEGYSVSREKKESFPLTVTSAQKNPTAFYLCASSVQILDGSPLHFGNGTRLTVT.

The chain's CDR3 is CASSKYGWQPQHF. CDR3 DNA sequence: TGTGCCAGTAGTAAATACGGGTGGCAGCCCCAGCATTTT. V and J are TRBV19 and TRBJ1-5; D is unclear. The CDR3 contains 13 residues. Germline V gene lookup returns CDR1 LNHDA and CDR2 SQIVND (reference sequence). V dropped 4 bases and J dropped 7 bases, with 11 bases sitting between them.

This clone occurred once. J is TRBJ1-1 and V is TRBV29-1; 9 bases are a match to TRBD1. Per germline, CDR1 SQVTM and CDR2 ANQGSEA. This CDR3 is 13 amino acids long. The V and J ends lost 7 bases and 2 bases, in that order; junction bases with no gene match: 5. This CDR3 is CSAPGQGNTEAFF. CDR3 sequence (DNA): TGCAGCGCTCCGGGACAGGGAAACACTGAAGCTTTCTTT.

This sequence joins TRBV9 and TRBJ2-7, with a weak D call TRBD2 (7 bases). Germline V gene lookup returns CDR1 SGDLS and CDR2 YYNGEE. The CDR3 is made up of 14 amino acids. Trimming shortened V by 6 bases and J by 6 bases, and 19 bases separated the two germline ends. CDR3: CASNPVGGPGEQYF. Written as DNA, the CDR3 is TGTGCCAGCAACCCCGTGGGGGGGCCCGGCGAGCAGTACTTC. Looking up the rest from reference TRBV9 and TRBJ2-7 gives the full variable domain: DSGVTQTPKHLITATGQRVTLRCSPRSGDLSVYWYQQSLDQGLQFLIQYYNGEERAKGNILERFSAQQFPDLHSELNLSSLELGDSALYFCASNPVGGPGEQYFGPGTRLTVT.

This chain joins TRBV5-5 and TRBJ1-2; 7 nucleotides line up with TRBD1. Germline CDR1 SGHKS, CDR2 YYEKEE (reference sequence). The CDR3 loop spans 15 amino acids. The ends lost 6 bases at V and 3 bases at J; junction bases unmatched: 11. Here the CDR3 DNA reads TGTGCCAGCACCCCCCCCGGGACAGATTACTATGGCTACACCTTC. The encoded protein is CASTPPGTDYYGYTF. The entire variable domain, with the rest obtained from reference TRBV5-5 and TRBJ1-2, is as follows: DAGVTQSPTHLIKTRGQQVTLRCSPISGHKSVSWYQQVLGQGPQFIFQYYEKEERGRGNFPDRFSARQFPNYSSELNVNALLLGDSALYLCASTPPGTDYYGYTFGSGTRLTVV.

V usage is TRBV5-1 and J usage is TRBJ2-3; the D is unclear. The V gene's germline CDR1 is SGHRS and CDR2 YFSETQ. This CDR3 contains 12 residues. V lost 7 bases to trimming and J lost 4 bases, with 10 bases between them. The CDR3 spells CASRPTSDTQYF. The CDR3 DNA is TGCGCCAGCCGTCCCACGTCAGATACGCAGTATTTT.

This clone was seen only once. The chain has TRBV7-9 and TRBJ2-7, with a possible D match to TRBD2 (6 bases). Per germline, CDR1 SEHNR and CDR2 FQNEAQ (reference sequence). There are 13 residues in the CDR3. V gave up 4 bases and J gave up 8 bases, with 15 bases separating them. The CDR3 DNA is TGTGCCAGCAGCTCCACACTGGGGGGTCAGCAGTACGTC. Protein product: CASSSTLGGQQYV.

This CDR3 reads CASHEYTGELFF. The CDR3 coding sequence is TGTGCCAGCCACGAATACACCGGGGAGCTGTTTTTT. The gene calls are TRBV6-5 and TRBJ2-2; D remains ambiguous. This CDR3 contains 12 residues. Germline CDR1 MNHEY, CDR2 SVGAGI. V lost 8 bases to trimming and J lost 3 bases, with 7 bases between them.